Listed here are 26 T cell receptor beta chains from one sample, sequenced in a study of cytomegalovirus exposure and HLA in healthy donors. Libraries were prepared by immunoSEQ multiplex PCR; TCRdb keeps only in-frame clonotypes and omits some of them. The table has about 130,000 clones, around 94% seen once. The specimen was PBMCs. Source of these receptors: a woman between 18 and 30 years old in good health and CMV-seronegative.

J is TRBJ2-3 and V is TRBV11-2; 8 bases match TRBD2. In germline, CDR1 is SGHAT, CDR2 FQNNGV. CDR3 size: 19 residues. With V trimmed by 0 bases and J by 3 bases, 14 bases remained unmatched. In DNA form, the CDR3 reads TGTGCCAGCAGCTTAGATAAGAGGCGGCTAGCGGGTGGAACAGATACGCAGTATTTT. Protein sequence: CASSLDKRRLAGGTDTQYF.

The CDR3 spells CASSVNTNYGYTF. CDR3 bases: TGTGCCAGCAGTGTAAATACAAACTATGGCTACACCTTC. This chain links TRBV6-4 with TRBJ1-2; D not resolved. The length of the CDR3 is 13 residues. Germline V CDR1 and CDR2: MRHNA, SNTAGT. The ends were cut back, 4 bases at V and 2 bases at J, with 8 bases in the middle.

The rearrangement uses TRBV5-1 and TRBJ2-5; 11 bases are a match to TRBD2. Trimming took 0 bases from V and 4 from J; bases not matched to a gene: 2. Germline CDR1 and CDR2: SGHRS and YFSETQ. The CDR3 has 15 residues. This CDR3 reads CASSLAGLAGETQYF. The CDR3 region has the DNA TGCGCCAGCAGCTTGGCAGGACTAGCGGGAGAGACCCAGTACTTC.

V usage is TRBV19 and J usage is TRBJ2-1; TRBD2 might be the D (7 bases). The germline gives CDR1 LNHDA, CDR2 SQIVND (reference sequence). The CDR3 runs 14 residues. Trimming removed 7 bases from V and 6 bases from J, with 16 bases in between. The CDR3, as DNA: TGTGCCAGTAACCTAGCGGAGGGGGGCAATGAGCAGTTCTTC. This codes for CASNLAEGGNEQFF.

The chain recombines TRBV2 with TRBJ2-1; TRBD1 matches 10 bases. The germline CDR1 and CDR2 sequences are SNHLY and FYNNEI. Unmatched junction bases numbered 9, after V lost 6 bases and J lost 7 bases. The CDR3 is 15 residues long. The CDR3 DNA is TGTGCCAGCAGCAGCGGGACAGGGGTGTTTAATGAGCAGTTCTTC. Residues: CASSSGTGVFNEQFF. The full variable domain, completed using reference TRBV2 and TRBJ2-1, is EPEVTQTPSHQVTQMGQEVILRCVPISNHLYFYWYRQILGQKVEFLVSFYNNEISEKSEIFDDQFSVERPDGSNFTLKIRSTKLEDSAMYFCASSSGTGVFNEQFFGPGTRLTVL.

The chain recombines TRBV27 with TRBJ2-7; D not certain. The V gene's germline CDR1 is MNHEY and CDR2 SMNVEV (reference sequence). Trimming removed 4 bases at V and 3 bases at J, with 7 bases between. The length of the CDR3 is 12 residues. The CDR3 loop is CASSSTGYEQYF. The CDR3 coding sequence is TGTGCCAGCAGTTCCACCGGCTACGAGCAGTACTTC.

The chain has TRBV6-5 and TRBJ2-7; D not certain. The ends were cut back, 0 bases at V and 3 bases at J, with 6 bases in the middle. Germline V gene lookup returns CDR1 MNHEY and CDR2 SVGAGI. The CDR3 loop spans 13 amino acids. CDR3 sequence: CASSYSSDYEQYF. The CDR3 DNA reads TGTGCCAGCAGTTACTCATCAGACTACGAGCAGTACTTC.

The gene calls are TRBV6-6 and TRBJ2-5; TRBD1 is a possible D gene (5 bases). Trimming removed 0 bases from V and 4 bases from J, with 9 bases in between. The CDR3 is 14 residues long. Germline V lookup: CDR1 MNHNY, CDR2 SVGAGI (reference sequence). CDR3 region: CASSYSGDGETQYF. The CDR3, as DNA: TGTGCCAGCAGTTACTCAGGGGATGGAGAGACCCAGTACTTC.

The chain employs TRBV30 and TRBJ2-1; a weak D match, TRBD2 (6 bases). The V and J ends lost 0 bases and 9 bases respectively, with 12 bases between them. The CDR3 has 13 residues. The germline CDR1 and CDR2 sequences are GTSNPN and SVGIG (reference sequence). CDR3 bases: TGTGCCTGGAGTGTGGCGGGGAAGGTTGAGCAGTTCTTC. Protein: CAWSVAGKVEQFF.

This CDR3 is CASTLPGSYEQYF. Here the CDR3 DNA reads TGTGCCAGCACCCTACCCGGGTCCTACGAGCAGTACTTC. V and J are TRBV7-2 and TRBJ2-7; no firm D call. The ends were cut back, 7 bases at V and 1 base at J, with 11 bases in the middle. The CDR3 contains 13 residues. Germline CDR1 SGHTA, CDR2 FQGNSA.

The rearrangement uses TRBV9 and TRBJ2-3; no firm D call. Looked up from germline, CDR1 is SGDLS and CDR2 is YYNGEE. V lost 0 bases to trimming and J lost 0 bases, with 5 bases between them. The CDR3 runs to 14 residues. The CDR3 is CASSVARSTDTQYF. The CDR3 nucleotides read TGTGCCAGCAGCGTAGCCAGAAGCACAGATACGCAGTATTTT.

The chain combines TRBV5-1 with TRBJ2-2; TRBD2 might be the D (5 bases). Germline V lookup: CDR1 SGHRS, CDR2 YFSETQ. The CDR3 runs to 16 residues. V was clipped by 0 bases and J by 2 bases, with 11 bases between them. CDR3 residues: CASSLALGRNTGELFF. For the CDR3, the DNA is TGCGCCAGCAGCTTGGCCCTGGGGAGAAACACCGGGGAGCTGTTTTTT.

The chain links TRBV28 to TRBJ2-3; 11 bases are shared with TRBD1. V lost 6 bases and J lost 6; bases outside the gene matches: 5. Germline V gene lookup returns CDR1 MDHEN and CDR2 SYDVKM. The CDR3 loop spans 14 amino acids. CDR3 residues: CASSRDRGYDTQYF. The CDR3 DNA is TGTGCCAGCAGCAGGGACAGGGGGTACGATACGCAGTATTTT.

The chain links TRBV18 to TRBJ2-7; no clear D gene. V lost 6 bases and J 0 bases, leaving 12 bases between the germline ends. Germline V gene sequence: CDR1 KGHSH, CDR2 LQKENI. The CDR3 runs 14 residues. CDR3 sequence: CASSLAAPSYEQYF. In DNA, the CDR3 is TGTGCCAGCTCGCTCGCGGCCCCCTCCTACGAGCAGTACTTC.

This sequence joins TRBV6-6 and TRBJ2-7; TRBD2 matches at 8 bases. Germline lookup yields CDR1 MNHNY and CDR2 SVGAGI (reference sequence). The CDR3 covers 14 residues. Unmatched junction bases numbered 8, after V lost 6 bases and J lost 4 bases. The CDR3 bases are TGTGCCAGCAGCACCGGGACTAGTCGGTACGAGCAGTACTTC. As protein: CASSTGTSRYEQYF.

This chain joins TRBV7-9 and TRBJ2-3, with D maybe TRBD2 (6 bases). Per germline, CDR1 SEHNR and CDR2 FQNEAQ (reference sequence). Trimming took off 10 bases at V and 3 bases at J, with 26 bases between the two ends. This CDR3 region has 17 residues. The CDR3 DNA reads TGTGCCACCCGGCGCGGCGGGGATGGCTTATTGACAGATACGCAGTATTTT. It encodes CATRRGGDGLLTDTQYF.

The CDR3 protein is CASSQKYF. CDR3 coding DNA: TGTGCCAGCAGCCAAAAGTACTTC. V is TRBV9 and J is TRBJ2-7, with unresolved D. Trimming stripped 4 bases from V and 11 bases from J, with 4 bases between. CDR1 is SGDLS and CDR2 is YYNGEE in the germline V gene. The CDR3 spans 8 residues.

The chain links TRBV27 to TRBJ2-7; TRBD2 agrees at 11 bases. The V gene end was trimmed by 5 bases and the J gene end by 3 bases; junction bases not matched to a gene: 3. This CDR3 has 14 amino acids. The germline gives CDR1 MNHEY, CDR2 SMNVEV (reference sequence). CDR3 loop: CASSPLAGGYEQYF. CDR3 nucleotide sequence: TGTGCCAGCAGTCCTCTAGCGGGAGGCTACGAGCAGTACTTC.

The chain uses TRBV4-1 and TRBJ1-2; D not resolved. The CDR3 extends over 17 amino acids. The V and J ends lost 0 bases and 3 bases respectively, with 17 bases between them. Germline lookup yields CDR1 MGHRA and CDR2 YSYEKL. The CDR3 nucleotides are TGCGCCAGCAGCCAAGACGGAAGCACTAATGGAGACTATGGCTACACCTTC. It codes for CASSQDGSTNGDYGYTF.

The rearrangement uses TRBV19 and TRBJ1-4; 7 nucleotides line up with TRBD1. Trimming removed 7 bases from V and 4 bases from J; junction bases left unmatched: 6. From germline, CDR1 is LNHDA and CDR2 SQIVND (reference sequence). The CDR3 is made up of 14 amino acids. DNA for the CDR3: TGTGCCAGTACTCGGACAGGCCTTAATGAAAAACTGTTTTTT. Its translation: CASTRTGLNEKLFF.

DNA of the CDR3: TGTGCCAGCAGTCTGGGGGGTACGTACGAGCAGTACTTC. Protein sequence: CASSLGGTYEQYF. The chain has TRBV5-6 and TRBJ2-7, with TRBD2 as a possible D gene (6 bases). CDR1 and CDR2 (germline): SGHDT, YYEEEE. The CDR3 length is 13 residues. Trimming stripped 5 bases from V and 4 bases from J, with 13 bases between.

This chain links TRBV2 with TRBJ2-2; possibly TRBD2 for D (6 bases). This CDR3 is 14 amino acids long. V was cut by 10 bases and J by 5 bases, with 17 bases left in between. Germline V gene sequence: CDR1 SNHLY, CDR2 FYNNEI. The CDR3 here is CAIPSGGRTGELFF. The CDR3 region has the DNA TGTGCCATCCCATCCGGGGGACGGACCGGGGAGCTGTTTTTT.

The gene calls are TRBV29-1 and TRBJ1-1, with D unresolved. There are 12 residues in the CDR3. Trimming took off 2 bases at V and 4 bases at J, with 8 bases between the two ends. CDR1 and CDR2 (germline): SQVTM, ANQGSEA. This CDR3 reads CSVELLLTEAFF. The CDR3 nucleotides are TGCAGCGTTGAACTGCTACTCACTGAAGCTTTCTTT. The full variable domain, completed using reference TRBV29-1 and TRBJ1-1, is SAVISQKPSRDICQRGTSLTIQCQVDSQVTMMFWYRQQPGQSLTLIATANQGSEATYESGFVIDKFPISRPNLTFSTLTVSNMSPEDSSIYLCSVELLLTEAFFGQGTRLTVV.

This CDR3 reads CASSKERGGENTGELFF. In DNA form, the CDR3 reads TGCGCCAGCAGCAAGGAGCGGGGGGGCGAGAACACCGGGGAGCTGTTTTTT. The rearrangement joins TRBV5-1 to TRBJ2-2, with TRBD2 identical over 10 bases. The CDR3 totals 17 residues. The germline V gene encodes CDR1 SGHRS and CDR2 YFSETQ. Trimming removed 4 bases from V and 1 base from J; junction bases left unmatched: 7.

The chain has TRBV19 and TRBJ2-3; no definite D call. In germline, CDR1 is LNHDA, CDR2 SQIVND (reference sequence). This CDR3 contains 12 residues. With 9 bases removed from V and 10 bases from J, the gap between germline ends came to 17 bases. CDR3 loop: CASGSQGVAQYF. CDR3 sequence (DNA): TGTGCCAGCGGAAGCCAAGGAGTGGCGCAGTATTTT.

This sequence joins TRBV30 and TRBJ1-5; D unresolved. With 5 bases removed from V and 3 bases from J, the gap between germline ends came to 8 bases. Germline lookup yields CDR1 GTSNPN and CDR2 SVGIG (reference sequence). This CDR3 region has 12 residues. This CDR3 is CAWGQPNQPQHF. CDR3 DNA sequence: TGTGCCTGGGGGCAGCCCAATCAGCCCCAGCATTTT.